This T cell receptor (beta chain) was sequenced during a study of Graves' ophthalmopathy and Graves' hyperthyroidism. Notes on the study in general: Also, most clonotypes expanded in the thyroid above 0.001 frequency appeared in blood.

Donors with ophthalmopathy: moderate-to-severe activity, CAS ≥3, NOSPECS ≥4, duration under 3 months. No donor had other autoimmune disease, uncontrolled infection, pregnancy or lactation. Clinical symptoms and serum thyroxine were used for diagnosis; TRAb, thyroid ultrasound and orbital computed tomography were also relied on. Regarding this clonotype: Its antigen is not identified.

As the template, RNA transcripts were used to amplify TCR beta CDR3 regions. Second-round multiplex PCR came after a first-round RT-PCR that employed HTBI primers. TCRdb re-called the multiplex PCR reads through MiXCR, storing one row per CDR3 protein. Counted here are approximately 150,000 distinct CDR3 sequences, around 40% occurring once; the ten biggest clones make up approximately 8.9%. CDR3 length: 15 residues. Trimming took off 5 bases at V and 7 bases at J, with 20 bases between the two ends. The V gene is TRBV12-3 or TRBV12-4, the J gene TRBJ1-2; D gene uncertain. Sequencing was done on a sample of peripheral blood. The receptor comes from a man under 40 with Graves' ophthalmopathy. CDR3 amino acids: CASSPSDSQRGGYTF. CDR3 sequence (DNA): TGTGCCAGCAGTCCGTCGGACTCCCAAAGAGGTGGCTACACCTTC.